What follows describes a single T cell receptor (beta chain). What this receptor recognizes is not known. No per-base quality is available; no much larger clone lies one base away. Roughly 540 nanograms of biopsy DNA per sample were submitted for commercial TCRB immunosequencing. CDR3 regions were amplified from genomic DNA by Adaptive Biotechnology using a two-step, amplification bias-controlled multiplex PCR. The first PCR used primers for every V and J gene segment; the second PCR added barcodes and Illumina adapters. CDR3 libraries were sequenced on an Illumina instrument. As for the original processing: The analysis used both the pipelines supplied by the vendor and custom analysis of the raw data in R/Bioconductor with R version 3.3.0. Clonality, ranging from 0 to 1, was calculated as the inverse of the normalised Shannon entropy of all productive clones. High-frequency clones were defined as the repertoire share of the top 100 clones, retaining only clones passing a 95% confidence test. The Simpson index measured repertoire diversity, and the Morisita-Horn index measured overlap between samples. As stored in TCRdb, this immuneACCESS dataset retains in-frame rearrangements with V and J assigned. A fraction of the clones does not appear; measured against another copy, unresolved V genes explain less than half of the discrepancy, and the remainder lacks a known reason. The D gene and trimming were derived from the DNA, and the V and J assignments and clone size from that table. Here the sample has some 60,000 clones; 85% to 90% occur a single time. Together, the top ten hold approximately 2% of the sample.

These data belong to a study of T cell repertoires in ileal Crohn's disease (dated by TCRdb to about 2019). General notes on the study: At the time of surgery, 35% to 40% of patients were active smokers, and the median duration of disease was 7.5 to 8.5 years. The M6 samples were biopsies of the neoterminal ileum collected during postoperative colonoscopy. The study was conducted in parallel with a multicentre cohort built to find predictors of early endoscopic recurrence after ileocolonic resection. A Rutgeerts score above i0 was used to define endoscopic postoperative recurrence. TCR repertoire analysis was done in 50 to 70 Crohn's disease patients from a prospective multicentre cohort. A total of around 150 mucosal samples from 57 patients were sequenced, collected from several sites on the surgical specimen as well as at postoperative endoscopy. Every patient underwent surgery because of a complication, which was stricturing disease in around 61% and penetrating disease in 39%. About half of the patients received postoperative therapy: around ten received thiopurines and 15 to 20 received anti-TNF agents. General conclusions and limits of the study: More high-frequency clones were carried by sorted CD8 T cells than by CD4 T cells, suggesting that mucosal expansions were mainly CD8. Only a subgroup of patients, of unstated size, had their mucosal CD4 and CD8 T cells sorted and sequenced. Higher high-frequency clone percentages at surgery were associated with endoscopic recurrence; all patients with clonality above 26.8% (18/57) had recurrence. Within the first year after surgery, the timing of postoperative endoscopy varied, and the median delay was around seven months. Patients who were active smokers at surgery had a significantly higher proportion of clonal expansions than non-smokers (approximately 26% vs 17%, p=0.02).

Explained via the paper, the time point label denotes: neoterminal ileum biopsy at postoperative endoscopy, about 6 months after surgery. Adults with ileal or ileocolonic Crohn's disease for whom ileocolonic resection was indicated were considered eligible. Whole ileal mucosal biopsies were kept frozen at -80 degrees C prior to DNA extraction. Genomic DNA was extracted from frozen whole biopsies using a TRizol-based method and was quantified with a NanoDrop 2000 spectrophotometer. Inclusive of the bounding cysteine and phenylalanine, the CDR3 is 14 residues long. Only the CDR3 region is kept as DNA, spanning 42 bases read in frame from base 1. The trim is 6 bases for V and 1 base for J, with a gap of 12 bases between the germline ends. According to the germline V gene, CDR1 reads MNHEY and CDR2 reads SVGAGI.

The V gene is TRBV6-5 and the J gene is TRBJ1-1; the D gene is unclear. Sequenced material: ileal tissue. The sequence derives from an adult with Crohn's disease. The CDR3 is CASRMAGRNTEAFF. The sequenced DNA is TGTGCCAGCAGGATGGCGGGCAGGAACACTGAAGCTTTCTTT.